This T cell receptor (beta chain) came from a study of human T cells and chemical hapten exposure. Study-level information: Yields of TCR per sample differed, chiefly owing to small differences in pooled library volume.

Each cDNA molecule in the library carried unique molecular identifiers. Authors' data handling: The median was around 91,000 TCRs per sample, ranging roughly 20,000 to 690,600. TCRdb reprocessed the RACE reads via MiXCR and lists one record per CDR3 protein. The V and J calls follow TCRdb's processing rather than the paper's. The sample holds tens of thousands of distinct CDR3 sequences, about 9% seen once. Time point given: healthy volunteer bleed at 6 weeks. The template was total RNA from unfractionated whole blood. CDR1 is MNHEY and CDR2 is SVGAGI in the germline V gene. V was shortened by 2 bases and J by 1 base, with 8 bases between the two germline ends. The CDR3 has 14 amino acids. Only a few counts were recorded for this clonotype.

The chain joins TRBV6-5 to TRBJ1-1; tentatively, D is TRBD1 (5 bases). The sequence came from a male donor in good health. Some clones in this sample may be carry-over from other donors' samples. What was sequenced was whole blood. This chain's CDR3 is CASSYRGQNTEAFF. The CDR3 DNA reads TGTGCCAGCAGTTACCGGGGCCAGAACACTGAAGCTTTCTTT.